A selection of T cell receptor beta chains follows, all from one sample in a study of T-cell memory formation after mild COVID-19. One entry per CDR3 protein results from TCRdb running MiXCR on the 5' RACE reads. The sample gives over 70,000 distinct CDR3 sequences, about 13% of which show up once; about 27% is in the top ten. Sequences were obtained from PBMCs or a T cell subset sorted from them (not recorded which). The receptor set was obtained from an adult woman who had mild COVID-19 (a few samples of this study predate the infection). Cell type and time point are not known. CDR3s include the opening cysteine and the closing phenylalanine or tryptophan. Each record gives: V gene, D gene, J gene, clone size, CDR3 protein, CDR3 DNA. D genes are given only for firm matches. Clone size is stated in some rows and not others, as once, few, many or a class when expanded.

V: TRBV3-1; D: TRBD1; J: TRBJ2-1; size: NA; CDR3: CASSRTGEEEQFF; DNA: TGTGCCAGCAGCCGGACAGGGGAGGAAGAGCAGTTCTTC
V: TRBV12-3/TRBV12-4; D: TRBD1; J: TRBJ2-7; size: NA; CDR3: CASSMTGFYEQYF; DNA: TGTGCCAGCAGCATGACAGGGTTCTACGAGCAGTACTTC
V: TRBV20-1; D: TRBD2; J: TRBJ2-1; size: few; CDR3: CSARDPETGGSFYNEQFF; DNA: TGCAGTGCTAGAGACCCGGAAACTGGCGGGAGTTTCTACAATGAGCAGTTCTTC
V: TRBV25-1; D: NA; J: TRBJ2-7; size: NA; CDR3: CASSDGIGYEQYF; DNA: TGTGCCAGCAGTGATGGAATCGGGTACGAGCAGTACTTC
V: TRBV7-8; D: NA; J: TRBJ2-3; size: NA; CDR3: CASIADRVLDTQYF; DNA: TGTGCCAGCATCGCGGACCGAGTGTTGGATACGCAGTATTTT
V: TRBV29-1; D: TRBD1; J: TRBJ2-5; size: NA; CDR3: CSVAGGQGPETQYF; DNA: TGCAGCGTTGCGGGTGGACAGGGCCCAGAGACCCAGTACTTC
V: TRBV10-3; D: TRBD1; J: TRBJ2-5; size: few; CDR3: CAISVTGGIETQYF; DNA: TGTGCCATCAGTGTTACAGGGGGAATCGAGACCCAGTACTTC
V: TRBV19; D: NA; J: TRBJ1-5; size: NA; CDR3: CASSAGGFRILYSNQPQHF; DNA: TGTGCCAGTAGCGCGGGGGGGTTCAGAATTCTCTATAGCAATCAGCCCCAGCATTTT
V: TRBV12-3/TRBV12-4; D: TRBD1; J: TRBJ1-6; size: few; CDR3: CASSRQGYNSPLHF; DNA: TGTGCCAGCAGTCGACAGGGCTATAATTCACCCCTCCACTTT
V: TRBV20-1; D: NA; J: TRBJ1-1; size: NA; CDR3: CSARDIQGPEAFF; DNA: TGCAGTGCTAGAGATATTCAGGGTCCTGAAGCTTTCTTT
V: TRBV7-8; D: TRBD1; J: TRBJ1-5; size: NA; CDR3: CASGQGGTNQPQHF; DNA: TGTGCCAGTGGGCAGGGGGGGACAAATCAGCCCCAGCATTTT
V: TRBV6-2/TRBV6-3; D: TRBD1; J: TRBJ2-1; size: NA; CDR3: CASSLPTGTGGWNEQFF; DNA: TGTGCCAGCAGTTTACCGACCGGGACAGGGGGCTGGAATGAGCAGTTCTTC
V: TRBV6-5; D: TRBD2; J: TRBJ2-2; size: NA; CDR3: CASSLAGGPIAGELFF; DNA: TGTGCCAGTTCCTTGGCGGGAGGGCCAATTGCCGGGGAGCTGTTTTTT
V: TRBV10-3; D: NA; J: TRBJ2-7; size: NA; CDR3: CAISDIMTGPSGEQYF; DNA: TGTGCCATCAGTGATATTATGACAGGACCCTCGGGTGAGCAGTACTTC
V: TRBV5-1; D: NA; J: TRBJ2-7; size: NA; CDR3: CASSLEGGGSYEQYF; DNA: TGCGCCAGCAGCTTGGAGGGCGGAGGCTCCTACGAGCAGTACTTC
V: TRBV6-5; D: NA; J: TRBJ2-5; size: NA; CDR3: CASSPLVGQETQYF; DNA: TGTGCCAGCAGTCCACTAGTGGGGCAAGAGACCCAGTACTTC
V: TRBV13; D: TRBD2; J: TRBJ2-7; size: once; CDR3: CASSTLLAGQSHEQYF; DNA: TGTGCCAGCAGCACCCTACTAGCGGGGCAGTCCCACGAGCAGTACTTC
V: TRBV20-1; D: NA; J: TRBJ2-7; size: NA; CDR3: CSAITRGLESSYEQYF; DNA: TGCAGTGCTATAACCCGGGGGCTGGAGAGCTCCTACGAGCAGTACTTC
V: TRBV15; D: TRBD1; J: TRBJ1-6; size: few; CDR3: CATSRDRGRSPLHF; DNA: TGTGCCACCAGCAGGGACAGGGGAAGATCACCCCTCCACTTT
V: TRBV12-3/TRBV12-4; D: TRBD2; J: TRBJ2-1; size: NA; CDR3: CASSPVGLAGAEQFF; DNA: TGTGCCAGCAGTCCCGTGGGGCTAGCGGGAGCTGAGCAGTTCTTC